Listed below are T cell receptor beta chains from one sample, sequenced in a study of cytomegalovirus exposure and HLA in healthy donors. Clones were sequenced by immunoSEQ multiplex PCR, and TCRdb holds only the in-frame ones, with some missing. The profile shows about 130,000 clones, about a sixth of them singletons. Sequences were obtained from PBMCs. These receptors were taken from a female donor in good health and CMV-seropositive. Both conserved end residues are part of each CDR3. A D gene is named only where the DNA matches it firmly. A row's size may be missing; if present it is once, few, many or a size class.

v_gene: TRBV5-4; abundance: NA; d_gene: TRBD2; j_gene: TRBJ2-2; CDR3aa: CASSLKLSGEDTGELFF; CDR3nt: TGTGCCAGCAGCCTTAAACTTAGCGGGGAGGACACCGGGGAGCTGTTTTTT
v_gene: TRBV10-2; abundance: NA; d_gene: TRBD1; j_gene: TRBJ2-7; CDR3aa: CASSGYLTGVDEQYF; CDR3nt: TGCGCCAGCAGCGGTTACTTGACAGGGGTGGACGAGCAGTACTTC
v_gene: TRBV28; abundance: NA; d_gene: TRBD1; j_gene: TRBJ1-5; CDR3aa: CASSSRQGEVSNQPQHF; CDR3nt: TGTGCCAGCAGTTCCCGACAGGGGGAGGTGAGCAATCAGCCCCAGCATTTT
v_gene: TRBV7-9; abundance: NA; d_gene: TRBD2; j_gene: TRBJ2-1; CDR3aa: CASSLASGTSGRANEQFF; CDR3nt: TGTGCCAGCAGCTTAGCCTCCGGGACTAGCGGGAGGGCCAATGAGCAGTTCTTC
v_gene: TRBV7-6; abundance: few; d_gene: NA; j_gene: TRBJ2-5; CDR3aa: CASSPDTSQYF; CDR3nt: TGTGCCAGCAGCCCTGACACCTCCCAGTACTTC
v_gene: TRBV4-1; abundance: NA; d_gene: NA; j_gene: TRBJ1-4; CDR3aa: CASSQKGSIGLNEKLFF; CDR3nt: TGCGCCAGCAGCCAAAAGGGGTCGATAGGCCTTAATGAAAAACTGTTTTTT
v_gene: TRBV5-1; abundance: few; d_gene: NA; j_gene: TRBJ1-2; CDR3aa: CASSPTLNYGYTF; CDR3nt: TGCGCCAGCAGCCCAACACTAAACTATGGCTACACCTTC
v_gene: TRBV18; abundance: NA; d_gene: TRBD1; j_gene: TRBJ1-1; CDR3aa: CASSGTGTYTEAFF; CDR3nt: TGTGCCAGCTCTGGGACAGGGACCTACACTGAAGCTTTCTTT
v_gene: TRBV5-4; abundance: few; d_gene: NA; j_gene: TRBJ1-3; CDR3aa: CASSLPGSGNTIYF; CDR3nt: TGTGCCAGCAGCTTGCCAGGATCTGGAAACACCATATATTTT
v_gene: TRBV28; abundance: few; d_gene: NA; j_gene: TRBJ2-1; CDR3aa: CASSLQGRAYSYNEQFF; CDR3nt: TGTGCCAGCAGTCTCCAGGGTAGGGCCTACTCCTACAATGAGCAGTTCTTC
v_gene: TRBV12-5; abundance: few; d_gene: NA; j_gene: TRBJ2-7; CDR3aa: CASGFSRYEQYF; CDR3nt: TGTGCTAGTGGTTTTTCCCGGTACGAGCAGTACTTC
v_gene: TRBV5-1; abundance: few; d_gene: NA; j_gene: TRBJ1-3; CDR3aa: CASSLTPVGNTIYF; CDR3nt: TGCGCCAGCAGCTTGACACCCGTAGGAAACACCATATATTTT
v_gene: TRBV9; abundance: NA; d_gene: TRBD2; j_gene: TRBJ2-5; CDR3aa: CASSPGASGGLSQETQYF; CDR3nt: TGTGCCAGCAGCCCGGGGGCTAGCGGGGGCCTGAGCCAGGAGACCCAGTACTTC
v_gene: TRBV28; abundance: few; d_gene: TRBD1; j_gene: TRBJ1-5; CDR3aa: CASSRDRGQPQHF; CDR3nt: TGTGCCAGCAGTCGGGACAGGGGACAGCCCCAGCATTTT
v_gene: TRBV28; abundance: NA; d_gene: TRBD2; j_gene: TRBJ2-2; CDR3aa: CASRGTSGRAGTGELFF; CDR3nt: TGTGCCAGCAGGGGGACTAGCGGGAGGGCAGGGACCGGGGAGCTGTTTTTT
v_gene: TRBV19; abundance: NA; d_gene: TRBD2; j_gene: TRBJ2-2; CDR3aa: CASSLAYGTITGELFF; CDR3nt: TGTGCCAGTAGTCTAGCCTATGGGACTATTACCGGGGAGCTGTTTTTT
v_gene: TRBV6-1; abundance: NA; d_gene: NA; j_gene: TRBJ2-7; CDR3aa: CAIRDNSYEQYF; CDR3nt: TGTGCCATCCGGGACAACTCCTACGAGCAGTACTTC
v_gene: TRBV29-1; abundance: few; d_gene: TRBD1; j_gene: TRBJ2-5; CDR3aa: CSVEETHRGNQETQYF; CDR3nt: TGCAGCGTTGAAGAGACCCACAGGGGAAACCAAGAGACCCAGTACTTC
v_gene: TRBV5-1; abundance: few; d_gene: TRBD1; j_gene: TRBJ2-5; CDR3aa: CASSWGQTGETQYF; CDR3nt: TGCGCCAGCAGCTGGGGACAGACCGGGGAGACCCAGTACTTC
v_gene: TRBV5-1; abundance: NA; d_gene: NA; j_gene: TRBJ2-7; CDR3aa: CASSLGAAHYEQYF; CDR3nt: TGCGCCAGCAGCTTGGGTGCGGCCCACTACGAGCAGTACTTC
v_gene: TRBV28; abundance: NA; d_gene: TRBD2; j_gene: TRBJ2-3; CDR3aa: CASRGAGGRDTQYF; CDR3nt: TGTGCCAGCAGGGGAGCGGGGGGGCGAGATACGCAGTATTTT
v_gene: TRBV6-5; abundance: few; d_gene: NA; j_gene: TRBJ2-7; CDR3aa: CASSSIAYEQYF; CDR3nt: TGTGCCAGCAGTTCCATAGCCTACGAGCAGTACTTC
v_gene: TRBV6-5; abundance: few; d_gene: NA; j_gene: TRBJ1-5; CDR3aa: CASRAGWYSNQPQHF; CDR3nt: TGTGCCAGCAGAGCCGGGTGGTATAGCAATCAGCCCCAGCATTTT
v_gene: TRBV9; abundance: NA; d_gene: TRBD2; j_gene: TRBJ2-1; CDR3aa: CASSVRFSGSGQFF; CDR3nt: TGTGCCAGCAGCGTAAGGTTTAGCGGGAGCGGTCAGTTCTTC
v_gene: TRBV5-4; abundance: NA; d_gene: TRBD2; j_gene: TRBJ2-2; CDR3aa: CASSPGTSVLYTGELFF; CDR3nt: TGTGCCAGCAGCCCTGGGACTAGCGTGTTGTACACCGGGGAGCTGTTTTTT
v_gene: TRBV9; abundance: NA; d_gene: NA; j_gene: TRBJ2-5; CDR3aa: CASSVDKGPQETQYF; CDR3nt: TGTGCCAGCAGCGTAGATAAGGGGCCCCAAGAGACCCAGTACTTC
v_gene: TRBV7-2; abundance: few; d_gene: TRBD1; j_gene: TRBJ2-1; CDR3aa: CASSLGQGDEHEQFF; CDR3nt: TGTGCCAGCAGCTTAGGACAGGGCGATGAGCATGAGCAGTTCTTC
v_gene: TRBV29-1; abundance: few; d_gene: NA; j_gene: TRBJ2-2; CDR3aa: CSVGTHSNTGELFF; CDR3nt: TGCAGCGTTGGGACACACTCCAACACCGGGGAGCTGTTTTTT
v_gene: TRBV30; abundance: NA; d_gene: TRBD1; j_gene: TRBJ1-2; CDR3aa: CAWSTGTLFYGYTF; CDR3nt: TGTGCCTGGTCGACAGGGACCCTCTTCTATGGCTACACCTTC
v_gene: TRBV28; abundance: few; d_gene: TRBD1; j_gene: TRBJ2-2; CDR3aa: CASSLGDRGPAGELFF; CDR3nt: TGTGCCAGCAGTTTAGGGGACAGGGGGCCGGCCGGGGAGCTGTTTTTT
v_gene: TRBV7-2; abundance: NA; d_gene: NA; j_gene: TRBJ2-7; CDR3aa: CASTNAGNYEQYF; CDR3nt: TGTGCCAGCACCAACGCAGGGAACTACGAGCAGTACTTC
v_gene: TRBV25-1; abundance: NA; d_gene: NA; j_gene: TRBJ2-7; CDR3aa: CASSTRQFTIDPREQYF; CDR3nt: TGTGCCAGCAGCACGAGACAGTTTACGATTGATCCTCGCGAGCAGTACTTC
v_gene: TRBV5-1; abundance: few; d_gene: NA; j_gene: TRBJ1-4; CDR3aa: CASSFGGSSEKLFF; CDR3nt: TGCGCCAGCAGCTTCGGCGGTTCGAGTGAAAAACTGTTTTTT
v_gene: TRBV6-1; abundance: NA; d_gene: NA; j_gene: TRBJ1-2; CDR3aa: CASSEEVAYYGYTF; CDR3nt: TGTGCCAGCAGTGAAGAAGTAGCTTACTATGGCTACACCTTC
v_gene: TRBV2; abundance: NA; d_gene: TRBD1; j_gene: TRBJ1-5; CDR3aa: CASRGGQGGQPQHF; CDR3nt: TGTGCCAGCAGGGGAGGACAGGGCGGACAGCCCCAGCATTTT
v_gene: TRBV4-2; abundance: NA; d_gene: TRBD2; j_gene: TRBJ2-1; CDR3aa: CASSQEASGSSYNEQFF; CDR3nt: TGTGCCAGCAGCCAAGAGGCTAGCGGGAGCTCCTACAATGAGCAGTTCTTC
v_gene: TRBV7-9; abundance: few; d_gene: TRBD2; j_gene: TRBJ2-1; CDR3aa: CASSAPTSGRQFF; CDR3nt: TGTGCCAGCAGCGCCCCAACTAGCGGCAGGCAGTTCTTC
v_gene: TRBV4-2; abundance: NA; d_gene: NA; j_gene: TRBJ2-7; CDR3aa: CASSPELEYEQYF; CDR3nt: TGTGCCAGCAGCCCTGAATTAGAGTACGAGCAGTACTTC
v_gene: TRBV7-9; abundance: few; d_gene: NA; j_gene: TRBJ1-1; CDR3aa: CASSNGGTEAFF; CDR3nt: TGTGCCAGCAGCAACGGGGGAACTGAAGCTTTCTTT
v_gene: TRBV5-3; abundance: NA; d_gene: NA; j_gene: TRBJ2-1; CDR3aa: CARSLGLINEQFF; CDR3nt: TGTGCCAGAAGCTTGGGACTGATAAATGAGCAGTTCTTC
v_gene: TRBV4-2; abundance: NA; d_gene: TRBD1; j_gene: TRBJ1-6; CDR3aa: CASSQESQGVHSPLHF; CDR3nt: TGTGCCAGCAGCCAAGAATCACAGGGGGTTCATTCACCCCTCCACTTT
v_gene: TRBV15; abundance: NA; d_gene: NA; j_gene: TRBJ2-1; CDR3aa: CATSTPTGFAYNEQFF; CDR3nt: TGTGCCACCAGCACACCTACAGGGTTCGCCTACAATGAGCAGTTCTTC
v_gene: TRBV7-2; abundance: NA; d_gene: NA; j_gene: TRBJ2-7; CDR3aa: CASSFAGRRDYEQYF; CDR3nt: TGTGCCAGCAGCTTTGCGGGACGGCGGGACTACGAGCAGTACTTC
v_gene: TRBV4-1; abundance: few; d_gene: NA; j_gene: TRBJ2-2; CDR3aa: CASSQEGTPNTGELFF; CDR3nt: TGCGCCAGCAGCCAAGAAGGGACACCCAACACCGGGGAGCTGTTTTTT
v_gene: TRBV7-9; abundance: few; d_gene: NA; j_gene: TRBJ1-1; CDR3aa: CASSLERGWNTEAFF; CDR3nt: TGTGCCAGCAGCTTAGAGCGGGGGTGGAACACTGAAGCTTTCTTT
v_gene: TRBV5-1; abundance: NA; d_gene: TRBD1; j_gene: TRBJ2-2; CDR3aa: CASSPYYRTGMNTGELFF; CDR3nt: TGCGCCAGCAGCCCCTATTATAGGACAGGGATGAACACCGGGGAGCTGTTTTTT
v_gene: TRBV5-8; abundance: NA; d_gene: NA; j_gene: TRBJ1-5; CDR3aa: CASSFLQGWDQPQHF; CDR3nt: TGTGCCAGCAGCTTCTTACAGGGTTGGGATCAGCCCCAGCATTTT
v_gene: TRBV7-2; abundance: NA; d_gene: TRBD2; j_gene: TRBJ2-7; CDR3aa: CASSLQRGAYEQYF; CDR3nt: TGTGCCAGCAGCCTTCAACGGGGGGCCTACGAGCAGTACTTC
v_gene: TRBV6-1; abundance: NA; d_gene: TRBD2; j_gene: TRBJ2-1; CDR3aa: CASRLTSGIYNEQFF; CDR3nt: TGTGCCAGCAGACTGACTAGCGGGATCTACAATGAGCAGTTCTTC